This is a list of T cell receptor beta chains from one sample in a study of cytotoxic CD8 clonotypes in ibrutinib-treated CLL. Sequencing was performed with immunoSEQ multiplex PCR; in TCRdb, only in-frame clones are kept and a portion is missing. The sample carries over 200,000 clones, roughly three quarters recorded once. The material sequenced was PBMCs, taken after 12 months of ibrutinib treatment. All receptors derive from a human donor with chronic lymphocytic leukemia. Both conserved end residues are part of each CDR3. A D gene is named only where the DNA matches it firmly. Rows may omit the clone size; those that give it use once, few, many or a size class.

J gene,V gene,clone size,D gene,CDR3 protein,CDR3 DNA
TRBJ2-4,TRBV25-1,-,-,CASSETLKTGKNIQYF,TGTGCCAGCAGTGAGACTCTTAAAACGGGGAAAAACATTCAGTACTTC
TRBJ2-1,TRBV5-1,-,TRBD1,CASSPDRGNEQFF,TGCGCCAGCAGCCCGGACAGGGGGAATGAGCAGTTCTTC
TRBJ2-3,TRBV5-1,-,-,CASSLGRGTDTQYF,TGCGCCAGCAGCCTCGGAAGGGGCACAGATACGCAGTATTTT
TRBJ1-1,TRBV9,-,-,CASSEKGSMNTEAFF,TGTGCCAGCAGCGAAAAGGGGAGCATGAACACTGAAGCTTTCTTT
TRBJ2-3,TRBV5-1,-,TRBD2,CASSTGGTYSTDTQYF,TGCGCCAGCAGCACGGGGGGGACGTATAGCACAGATACGCAGTATTTT
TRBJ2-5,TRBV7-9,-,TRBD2,CASSLGGGLAGRRETQYF,TGTGCCAGCAGCTTAGGAGGGGGACTAGCGGGACGAAGGGAGACCCAGTACTTC
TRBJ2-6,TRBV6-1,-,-,CASSEWGGGYSGANVLTF,TGTGCCAGCAGTGAATGGGGTGGCGGGTACTCTGGGGCCAACGTCCTGACTTTC
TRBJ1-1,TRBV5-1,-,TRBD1,CASHETGGRTEAFF,TGCGCCAGCCATGAGACAGGGGGTCGAACTGAAGCTTTCTTT
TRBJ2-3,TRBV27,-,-,CASSPTFTDTQYF,TGTGCCAGCAGCCCAACTTTCACAGATACGCAGTATTTT
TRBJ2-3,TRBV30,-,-,CAWREIAAKGTDTQYF,TGTGCCTGGAGGGAGATAGCGGCAAAGGGCACAGATACGCAGTATTTT
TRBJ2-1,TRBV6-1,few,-,CASSPNQGSYNEQFF,TGTGCCAGCAGTCCAAATCAGGGTTCCTACAATGAGCAGTTCTTC
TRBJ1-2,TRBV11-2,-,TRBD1,CASSLGDSPNYGYTF,TGTGCCAGCAGCTTAGGGGACAGTCCTAACTATGGCTACACCTTC
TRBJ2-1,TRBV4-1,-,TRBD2,CASSQDLYGTSPLYNEQFF,TGCGCCAGCAGCCAAGATCTGTACGGGACTAGCCCTCTATACAATGAGCAGTTCTTC
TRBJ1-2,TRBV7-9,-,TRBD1,CASSSGQGALGYGYTF,TGTGCCAGCAGCTCCGGACAGGGGGCTCTAGGATATGGCTACACCTTC
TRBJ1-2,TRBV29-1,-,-,CSVGTVGNYGYTF,TGCAGCGTTGGGACAGTGGGAAACTATGGCTACACCTTC
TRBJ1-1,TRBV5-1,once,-,CASSFTGNTEAFF,TGCGCCAGCAGCTTTACAGGGAACACTGAAGCTTTCTTT
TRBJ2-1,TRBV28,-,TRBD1,CASSPRAGTGGSYNEQFF,TGTGCCAGCAGTCCAAGAGCCGGGACAGGGGGCTCCTACAATGAGCAGTTCTTC
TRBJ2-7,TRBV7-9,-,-,CASSSTTRAQPEQYF,TGTGCCAGCAGCTCAACGACGAGAGCTCAGCCGGAGCAGTACTTC
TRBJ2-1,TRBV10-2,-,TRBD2,CASSGGTSGIEQFF,TGCGCCAGCAGTGGGGGGACTAGCGGGATTGAGCAGTTCTTC
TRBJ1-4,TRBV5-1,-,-,CASTTSRPNEKLFF,TGCGCCAGCACCACGTCCCGTCCTAATGAAAAACTGTTTTTT
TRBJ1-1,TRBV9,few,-,CASSVGMINEAFF,TGTGCCAGCAGCGTAGGCATGATAAATGAAGCTTTCTTT
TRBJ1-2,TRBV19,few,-,CASSTGSSSYGYTF,TGTGCCAGTAGTACAGGCTCTTCGTCCTATGGCTACACCTTC
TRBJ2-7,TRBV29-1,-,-,CSVGGGGASYEQYF,TGCAGCGTGGGGGGAGGGGGCGCCTCCTACGAGCAGTACTTC
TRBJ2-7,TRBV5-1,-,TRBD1,CASRPGTEITYEQYF,TGCGCCAGCAGGCCCGGGACAGAAATTACCTACGAGCAGTACTTC
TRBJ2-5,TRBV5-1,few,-,CASSWPPRGVDQETQYF,TGCGCCAGCAGCTGGCCACCCCGAGGGGTCGACCAAGAGACCCAGTACTTC
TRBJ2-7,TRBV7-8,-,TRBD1,CASSSPGVRDRGGYEQYF,TGTGCCAGCAGCTCCCCTGGGGTCCGGGACAGGGGGGGCTACGAGCAGTACTTC
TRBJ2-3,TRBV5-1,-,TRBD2,CASSFLAGADTQYF,TGCGCCAGCAGCTTTCTAGCGGGTGCGGATACGCAGTATTTT
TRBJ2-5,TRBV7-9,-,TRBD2,CASSPPGTSDQETQYF,TGTGCCAGCAGCCCCCCCGGGACTAGCGATCAAGAGACCCAGTACTTC
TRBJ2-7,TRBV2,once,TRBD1,CASSEFAQGATSYEQYF,TGTGCCAGCAGTGAATTTGCCCAGGGGGCCACCTCCTACGAGCAGTACTTC
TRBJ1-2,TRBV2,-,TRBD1,CARARTGENYGYTF,TGTGCCAGAGCTAGGACAGGGGAGAACTATGGCTACACCTTC
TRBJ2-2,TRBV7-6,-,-,CASSLDGHTGELFF,TGTGCCAGCAGCCTGGACGGACACACCGGGGAGCTGTTTTTT
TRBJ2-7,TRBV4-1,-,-,CASSPGSSTAYEQYF,TGCGCCAGCAGCCCCGGGTCCTCCACCGCCTACGAGCAGTACTTC
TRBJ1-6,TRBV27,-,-,CASRVGGIGNSPLHF,TGTGCCAGCAGGGTCGGGGGGATCGGTAATTCACCCCTCCACTTT
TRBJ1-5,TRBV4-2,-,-,CASSQGSRGDQPQHF,TGTGCCAGCAGCCAAGGGTCTAGGGGGGATCAGCCCCAGCATTTT
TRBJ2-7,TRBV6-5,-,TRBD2,CASRGTTPYEQYF,TGTGCCAGCAGAGGGACTACCCCGTACGAGCAGTACTTC